Below, 17 T cell receptor beta chains from the same sample are listed, as sequenced in a study of T cells in tuberculosis (dated by TCRdb to the late 2010s). The library was made by the immunoSEQ multiplex PCR assay. Sourced from immuneACCESS, this table was stored by TCRdb with only in-frame sequences that have V and J called. A share of the clones is absent; for the studies checked, an unresolved V gene accounts for under half, and the remainder has no known explanation. The sample table lists about 22,000 clones, roughly 84% of them with a count of one. The top ten clonotypes cover 14% to 15% of the sample. The sample's time point label, decoded: new active TB diagnosis, blood taken before or within 7 days of starting treatment. The sample here was PBMCs, taken at tuberculosis diagnosis. The receptor set was obtained from an adult with tuberculosis.

The rearrangement joins TRBV18 to TRBJ1-1, with D uncertain. This CDR3 is built from 14 residues. The germline V gene has CDR1 KGHSH and CDR2 LQKENI. The V gene lost 3 bases and the J gene lost 0 bases, with 8 bases spanning the gap. In nucleotides, the CDR3 is TGTGCCAGCTCACCCGACTTAGTGAACACTGAAGCTTTCTTT. As protein: CASSPDLVNTEAFF.

The CDR3 sequence: CACEFAGQETQYF. In DNA, the CDR3 is TGTGCCTGTGAATTTGCGGGCCAAGAGACCCAGTACTTC. This rearrangement joins TRBV6-1 to TRBJ2-5; a weak D match, TRBD2 (5 bases). V lost 11 bases and J lost 1, with 14 bases in between. Per germline, CDR1 MNHNS and CDR2 SASEGT. This CDR3 is built from 13 residues.

The rearrangement uses TRBV7-8 and TRBJ1-2; 7 positions agree with TRBD1. Germline values: CDR1 SGHVS, CDR2 FQNEAQ. The CDR3 has 16 amino acids. Trimming cost V 4 bases and J 3 bases; bases outside gene matches: 11. The CDR3 spells CASSSFDRDGDYGYTF. The CDR3 coding sequence is TGTGCCAGCAGCTCTTTCGACAGGGACGGGGACTATGGCTACACCTTC. The full variable domain, rest sourced from reference TRBV7-8 and TRBJ1-2, is GAGVSQSPRYKVAKRGQDVALRCDPISGHVSLFWYQQALGQGPEFLTYFQNEAQLDKSGLPSDRFFAERPEGSVSTLKIQRTQQEDSAVYLCASSSFDRDGDYGYTFGSGTRLTVV.

In its sample, this clone was seen a few times. V usage is TRBV5-4 and J usage is TRBJ2-1; no reliable D call. CDR3 length equals 13 residues. Germline CDR1 reads SGHNT; CDR2 reads YYREEE (reference sequence). V was clipped by 5 bases and J by 5 bases, with 11 bases between them. The CDR3 DNA reads TGTGCCAGCAGGGTTCAGCGAAACAATGAGCAGTTCTTC. Amino acids: CASRVQRNNEQFF.

This CDR3 reads CASSIDTQDRVFGYTF. For the CDR3, the DNA is TGTGCCAGTAGTATAGACACACAGGACAGGGTTTTCGGCTACACCTTC. V gene TRBV19 combines with J gene TRBJ1-2; 8 bases align to TRBD1. The CDR3 length is 16 residues. V lost 0 bases, J lost 8 bases, and 11 bases stayed unmatched. Per the germline V gene, CDR1 is LNHDA and CDR2 is SQIVND (reference sequence).

This clone was seen just once. The chain recombines TRBV5-1 with TRBJ2-7; 9 bases are shared with TRBD1. Germline V gene data show CDR1 as SGHRS and CDR2 as YFSETQ. J was trimmed by 0 bases and V by 2 bases; bases with no gene match: 3. This CDR3 is 15 amino acids long. The CDR3 DNA reads as TGCGCCAGCAGCTTACTACAGGGGGCCTCCTACGAGCAGTACTTC. Translated, it gives CASSLLQGASYEQYF.

Concerning this clone: At one end the junction does not follow the germline gene, possibly because of a read error. The DNA of the CDR3 is TGTGCCAGCAGTAAACCGGGAGTTTCCTTC. Encoded protein: CASSKPGVSF. The chain is built from TRBV2 and TRBJ1-2; the D is unclear. CDR3 size: 10 residues. The germline gives CDR1 SNHLY, CDR2 FYNNEI.

The chain is built from TRBV5-1 and TRBJ1-2; D might be TRBD1 (6 bases). The V gene lost 4 bases and the J gene lost 3 bases, with 19 bases spanning the gap. The CDR3 has 16 amino acids. The V gene's germline CDR1 is SGHRS and CDR2 YFSETQ. The CDR3 sequence is CASSPGHGKGYYGYTF. The CDR3 bases are TGCGCCAGCAGCCCGGGACACGGCAAGGGTTACTATGGCTACACCTTC. Drawing the rest from reference TRBV5-1 and TRBJ1-2, the complete variable domain is KAGVTQTPRYLIKTRGQQVTLSCSPISGHRSVSWYQQTPGQGLQFLFEYFSETQRNKGNFPGRFSGRQFSNSRSEMNVSTLELGDSALYLCASSPGHGKGYYGYTFGSGTRLTVV.

V is TRBV27 and J is TRBJ1-1, with unresolved D. CDR1 is MNHEY, CDR2 SMNVEV, per germline (reference sequence). The germline V and J ends were trimmed by 4 bases and 8 bases, with 17 bases remaining between them. The CDR3 has 14 residues. CDR3 coding DNA: TGTGCCAGCAGTTCCCCCGCCAGTCCGGGAGAAGCTTTCTTT. This gives the protein CASSSPASPGEAFF.

This CDR3 reads CASSLGSGSLYNEQFF. The CDR3 DNA is TGTGCCAGCAGCTTGGGTAGCGGGAGTCTATACAATGAGCAGTTCTTC. The chain recombines TRBV5-5 with TRBJ2-1; 9 bases are a match to TRBD2. J gave up 4 bases and V 0 bases, and 5 bases lay outside the gene matches. The CDR3 runs to 16 residues. Germline V gene lookup returns CDR1 SGHKS and CDR2 YYEKEE (reference sequence).

This chain links TRBV15 with TRBJ1-1; no firm D call. Germline V gene data show CDR1 as LNHNV and CDR2 as YYDKDF (reference sequence). V lost 1 base to trimming and J lost 1 base, with 16 bases between them. This CDR3 spans 17 amino acids. The CDR3 nucleotides read TGTGCCACCAGCAGAGGTCACCTCGGTAACTCGAACACTGAAGCTTTCTTT. Its translation: CATSRGHLGNSNTEAFF.

The chain carries TRBV9 and TRBJ1-2; D might be TRBD1 (5 bases). V was trimmed by 4 bases and J by 7 bases, leaving 11 bases between them. Germline loops: CDR1 SGDLS, CDR2 YYNGEE. This CDR3 spans 12 amino acids. CDR3 protein: CASSQRGLGYTF. CDR3 in DNA: TGTGCCAGCAGCCAAAGGGGTCTTGGCTACACCTTC.

This clone appeared once. This chain joins TRBV28 and TRBJ2-2, with D perhaps matching TRBD1 (6 bases). CDR1 and CDR2 from the germline V gene are MDHEN and SYDVKM. The CDR3 consists of 15 residues. V was cut by 5 bases and J by 3 bases, with 13 bases left in between. The DNA of the CDR3 is TGTGCCAGCAGTCGCGCCAGGGGCCACACCGGGGAGCTGTTTTTT. Its translation is CASSRARGHTGELFF.

J is TRBJ2-2 and V is TRBV9; maybe TRBD1 (5 bases). Germline values: CDR1 SGDLS, CDR2 YYNGEE. The CDR3 is made up of 16 amino acids. Trimming removed 3 bases at V and 7 bases at J, with 19 bases between. CDR3 bases: TGTGCCAGCAGCGAGACCCGATTCAGGGAAAACGGGGAGCTGTTTTTT. It translates to CASSETRFRENGELFF.

J is TRBJ2-5 and V is TRBV28, with 7 bases identical to TRBD1. With V trimmed by 6 bases and J by 7 bases, 8 bases remained unmatched. CDR3 length: 13 amino acids. Germline-derived CDR1 and CDR2 are MDHEN and SYDVKM. The DNA of the CDR3 is TGTGCCAGCAGGATGACAGGGCTAGGGACCCAGTACTTC. Amino acid sequence: CASRMTGLGTQYF.

The gene calls are TRBV6-4 and TRBJ2-6, with D possibly matching TRBD2 (7 bases). The V end was cut by 0 bases, the J end by 0 bases, with 12 bases between. The CDR3 length is 18 residues. Germline CDR1 is MRHNA and CDR2 is SNTAGT. The CDR3 spells CASSDSAGANSGANVLTF. The CDR3 nucleotides read TGTGCCAGCAGTGACTCGGCGGGGGCTAACTCTGGGGCCAACGTCCTGACTTTC.

Written as DNA, the CDR3 is TGTGCCAGCAGCTTAGTGGGCCAGACGGATCAGCCCCAGCATTTT. Its translation is CASSLVGQTDQPQHF. V and J are TRBV7-8 and TRBJ1-5; unclear D gene. V was pared by 1 base and J by 5 bases, with 12 bases between. The CDR3 extends over 15 amino acids. Germline V lookup: CDR1 SGHVS, CDR2 FQNEAQ.